The 3 T cell receptor beta chains listed next were all sequenced from one sample in a study of regulatory T cells in long-lasting Graves disease. Regarding time point: newly diagnosed GD, antithyroid drugs for less than 3 months. The TCR library used RNA extracted from PBMCs. CDR3 regions were amplified by Arm-PCR using iRepertoire HTBI primers to build TCR beta libraries. A single record per CDR3 protein comes from TCRdb applying MiXCR to the multiplex PCR reads. This table has about 400,000 distinct CDR3 sequences, 15% to 20% appearing once. This same sample was also taken into another study, of T cells in Graves' hyperthyroidism and ophthalmopathy.

This specimen consisted of peripheral blood mononuclear cells (PBMCs), obtained at new diagnosis, from a patient treated with antithyroid drugs. The receptors originated from a young woman with Graves disease.

At least ten counts were recorded for this clonotype. The CDR3 protein is CASSSYSQDGGETQYF. The CDR3 DNA reads TGTGCCAGCAGCTCATACAGCCAGGACGGGGGGGAGACCCAGTACTTC. The chain joins TRBV11-2 to TRBJ2-5; 7 bases are shared with TRBD2. The CDR3 has 16 amino acids. J gave up 5 bases and V 4 bases, and 13 bases lay outside the gene matches. The germline CDR1 and CDR2 sequences are SGHAT and FQNNGV.

This clonotype showed up just a few times. V usage is TRBV7-8 and J usage is TRBJ1-3, with D maybe TRBD1 (5 bases). The germline gives CDR1 SGHVS, CDR2 FQNEAQ. V gave up 6 bases and J gave up 0 bases, with 12 bases separating them. This CDR3 spans 15 amino acids. CDR3 sequence (DNA): TGTGCCAGCAGTCGAGGGACCTCCTCTGGAAACACCATATATTTT. The encoded protein is CASSRGTSSGNTIYF.

This clonotype was seen repeatedly, ten times or more. This chain joins TRBV7-9 and TRBJ1-2; 10 bases match TRBD1. With V trimmed by 4 bases and J by 8 bases, 10 bases remained unmatched. CDR3 length equals 15 residues. Germline lookup yields CDR1 SEHNR and CDR2 FQNEAQ (reference sequence). Written as DNA, the CDR3 is TGTGCCAGCAGCTCGGCCGGGACAGGGGATGAAGGCTACACCTTC. Translating it yields CASSSAGTGDEGYTF.